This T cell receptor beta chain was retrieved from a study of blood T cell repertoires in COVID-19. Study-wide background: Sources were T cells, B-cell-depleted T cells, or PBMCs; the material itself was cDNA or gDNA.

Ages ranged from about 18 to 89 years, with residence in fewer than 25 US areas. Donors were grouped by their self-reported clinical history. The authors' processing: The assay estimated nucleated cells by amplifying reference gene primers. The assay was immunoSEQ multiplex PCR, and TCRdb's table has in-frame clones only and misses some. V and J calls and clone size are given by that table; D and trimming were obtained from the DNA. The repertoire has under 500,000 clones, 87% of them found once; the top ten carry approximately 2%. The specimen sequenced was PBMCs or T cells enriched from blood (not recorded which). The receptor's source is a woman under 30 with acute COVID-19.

The CDR3 DNA follows: TGCAGCGCCCGGGACAGGGAGAACACTGAAGCTTTCTTT. It translates to CSARDRENTEAFF. The V call is TRBV29-1, the J call TRBJ1-1; the match to TRBD1 covers 9 bases. The CDR3 has 13 residues. With V trimmed by 7 bases and J by 1 base, 4 bases remained unmatched. The germline CDR1 and CDR2 sequences are SQVTM and ANQGSEA.